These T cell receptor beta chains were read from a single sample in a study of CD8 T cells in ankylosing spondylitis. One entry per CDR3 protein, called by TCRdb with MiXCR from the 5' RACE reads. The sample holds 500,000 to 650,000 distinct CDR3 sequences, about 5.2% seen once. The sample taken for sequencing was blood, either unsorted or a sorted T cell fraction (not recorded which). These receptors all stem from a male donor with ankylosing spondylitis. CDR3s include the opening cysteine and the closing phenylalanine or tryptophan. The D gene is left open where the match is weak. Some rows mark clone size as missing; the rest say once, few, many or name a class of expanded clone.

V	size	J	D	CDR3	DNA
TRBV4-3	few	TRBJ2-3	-	CASSPSLGNTQYF	TGCGCCAGCAGCCCCAGCCTGGGAAATACGCAGTATTTT
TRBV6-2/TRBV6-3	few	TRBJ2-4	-	CASSYPSQVKSGDIQYF	TGTGCCAGCAGTTACCCCTCCCAAGTAAAAAGTGGGGACATTCAGTACTTC
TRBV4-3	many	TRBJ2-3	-	CASSQDERIHTQYF	TGCGCCAGCAGCCAAGATGAGAGGATACATACGCAGTATTTT
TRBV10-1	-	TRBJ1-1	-	CASSGNRVGTEAFF	TGCGCCAGCAGTGGAAACAGGGTTGGCACTGAAGCTTTCTTT
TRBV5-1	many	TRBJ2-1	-	CASSGNYNEQFF	TGCGCCAGCAGCGGAAACTACAATGAGCAGTTCTTC
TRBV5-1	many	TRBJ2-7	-	CASSPNTGTSPREQYF	TGCGCCAGCAGCCCCAACACGGGGACGTCTCCTAGGGAGCAGTACTTC
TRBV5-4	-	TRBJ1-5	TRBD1	CASSNDRGPNQPQHF	TGTGCCAGCAGCAACGACAGGGGTCCCAATCAGCCCCAGCATTTT
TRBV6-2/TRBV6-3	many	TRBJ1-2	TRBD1	CASTTRRDSDGYTF	TGTGCCAGCACCACGAGACGGGACAGTGATGGCTACACCTTC
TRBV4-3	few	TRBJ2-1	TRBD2	CASSQVAGLRNEQFF	TGCGCCAGCAGCCAAGTTGCGGGACTACGGAATGAGCAGTTCTTC
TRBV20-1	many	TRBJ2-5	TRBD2	CSAREPSGLETQYF	TGCAGTGCTAGAGAGCCTAGCGGTTTAGAGACCCAGTACTTC
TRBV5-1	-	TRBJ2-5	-	CASSANEETQYF	TGCGCCAGCAGCGCCAACGAAGAGACCCAGTACTTC
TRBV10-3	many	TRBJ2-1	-	CAIRSSSRYNEQFF	TGTGCCATCAGATCTAGCTCCAGGTACAATGAGCAGTTCTTC
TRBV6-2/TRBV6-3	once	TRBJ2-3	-	CGISRSGSTDTQYF	TGTGGCATCAGCCGGAGCGGGAGCACAGATACGCAGTATTTT
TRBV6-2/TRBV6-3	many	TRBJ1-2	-	CASKVSDTNYGYTF	TGTGCCAGCAAGGTTTCCGATACTAACTATGGCTACACCTTC
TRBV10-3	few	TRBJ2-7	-	CAISGFGSSSYEQYF	TGTGCCATCAGTGGTTTTGGCTCCAGCTCCTACGAGCAGTACTTC
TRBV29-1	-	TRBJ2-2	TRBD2	CSVEDGVTSGRMNTGELFF	TGCAGCGTTGAAGATGGGGTGACTAGCGGGAGGATGAACACCGGGGAGCTGTTTTTT
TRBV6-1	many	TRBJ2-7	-	CASKTDPYEQYF	TGTGCCAGCAAGACAGATCCCTACGAGCAGTACTTC
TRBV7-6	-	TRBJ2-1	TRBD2	CASSLVRIGLASEQFF	TGTGCCAGCAGCTTAGTAAGGATCGGACTAGCAAGTGAGCAGTTCTTC
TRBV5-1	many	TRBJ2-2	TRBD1	CASSRGQGGTGELFF	TGCGCCAGCAGCCGGGGACAGGGCGGCACCGGGGAGCTGTTTTTT
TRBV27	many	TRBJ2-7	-	CATSGQYEQYF	TGTGCCACCTCAGGACAGTACGAGCAGTACTTC
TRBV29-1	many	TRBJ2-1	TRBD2	CSVEDLPVRTSGGYNEQFF	TGCAGCGTTGAAGATCTTCCGGTACGGACTAGCGGGGGGTACAATGAGCAGTTCTTC
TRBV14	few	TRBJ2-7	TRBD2	CASSSLSTSGIYEQYF	TGTGCCAGCAGCTCATTATCGACTAGCGGGATCTACGAGCAGTACTTC
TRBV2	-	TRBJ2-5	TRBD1	CASKGGSQETQYF	TGTGCCAGCAAAGGGGGCTCCCAAGAGACCCAGTACTTC
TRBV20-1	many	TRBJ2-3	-	CSARDWHGTQYF	TGCAGTGCTAGAGACTGGCATGGCACGCAGTATTTT
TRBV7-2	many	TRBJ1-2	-	CASSLQASNYGYTF	TGTGCCAGCAGCTTACAGGCGTCTAACTATGGCTACACCTTC
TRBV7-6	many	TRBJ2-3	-	CASSSPLTEKADTQYF	TGTGCCAGCAGCTCCCCCCTCACCGAGAAGGCCGATACGCAGTATTTT
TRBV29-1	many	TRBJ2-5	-	CSADPGLQETQYF	TGCAGCGCAGATCCGGGACTTCAAGAGACCCAGTACTTC
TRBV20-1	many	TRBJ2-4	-	CSATRGGRNIQYF	TGCAGTGCCACGCGTGGGGGGAGGAACATTCAGTACTTC
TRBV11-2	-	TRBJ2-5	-	CASSLILAQETQYF	TGTGCCAGCAGCTTAATACTAGCCCAAGAGACCCAGTACTTC
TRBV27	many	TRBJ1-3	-	CASSATRVGNTIYF	TGTGCCAGCAGTGCGACGAGGGTCGGAAACACCATATATTTT
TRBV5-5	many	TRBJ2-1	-	CASSLVAPTYNEQFF	TGTGCCAGCAGCTTGGTGGCACCAACCTACAATGAGCAGTTCTTC
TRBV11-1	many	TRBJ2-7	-	CASSRRGGPIISGSYEQYF	TGTGCCAGCAGCCGAAGAGGGGGGCCAATTATCTCTGGCTCCTACGAGCAGTACTTC
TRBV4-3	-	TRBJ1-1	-	CASSQTPRANTEAFF	TGCGCCAGCAGCCAAACCCCGAGAGCGAACACTGAAGCTTTCTTT
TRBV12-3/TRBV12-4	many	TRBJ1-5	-	CASSLGPSYQPQHF	TGTGCCAGCAGCCTGGGACCTTCCTATCAGCCCCAGCATTTT
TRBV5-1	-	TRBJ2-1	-	CASSRDPENEQFF	TGCGCCAGCAGTCGGGACCCTGAGAATGAGCAGTTCTTC
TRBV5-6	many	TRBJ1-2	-	CASSNAVRYGYTF	TGTGCCAGCAGCAACGCGGTGAGATATGGCTACACCTTC
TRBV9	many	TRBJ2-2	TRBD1	CASSGTGGAFAGELFF	TGTGCCAGCAGCGGAACAGGGGGCGCTTTCGCCGGGGAGCTGTTTTTT
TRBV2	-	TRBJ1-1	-	CASIWGAGTEAFF	TGTGCCAGCATATGGGGGGCGGGCACTGAAGCTTTCTTT
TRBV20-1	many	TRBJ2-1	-	CSARGREFLNEQFF	TGCAGTGCTAGAGGCCGGGAGTTCTTAAATGAGCAGTTCTTC
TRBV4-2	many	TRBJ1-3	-	CASSQDSGTNTIYF	TGTGCCAGCAGCCAAGATTCCGGTACGAACACCATATATTTT
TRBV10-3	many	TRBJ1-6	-	CAISSDRTQSPLHF	TGTGCCATCAGTTCAGACAGGACTCAGTCACCCCTCCACTTT
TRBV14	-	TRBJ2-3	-	CASSLSAGLSTDTQYF	TGTGCCAGCAGCCTATCCGCGGGACTTAGCACAGATACGCAGTATTTT
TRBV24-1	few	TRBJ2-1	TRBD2	CATTSGASYNEQFF	TGTGCCACGACTAGCGGTGCCTCCTACAATGAGCAGTTCTTC
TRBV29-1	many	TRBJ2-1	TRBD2	CSYHGRAGYNEQFF	TGCAGCTATCACGGGAGGGCCGGTTACAATGAGCAGTTCTTC
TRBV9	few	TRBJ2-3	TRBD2	CASSPRGLAGATQYF	TGTGCCAGCAGCCCCCGGGGGCTAGCGGGGGCCACGCAGTATTTT
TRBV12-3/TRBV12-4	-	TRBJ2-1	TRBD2	CASSRRGGTSGRESYNEQFF	TGTGCCAGCAGCCGTAGGGGCGGGACTAGCGGGAGGGAATCCTACAATGAGCAGTTCTTC
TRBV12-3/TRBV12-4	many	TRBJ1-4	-	CASSDRRFGEKLFF	TGTGCCAGCAGTGACAGGCGATTCGGGGAAAAACTGTTTTTT
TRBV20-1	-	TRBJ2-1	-	CSAGQYNEQFF	TGCAGTGCCGGACAGTACAATGAGCAGTTCTTC
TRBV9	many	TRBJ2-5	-	CASSVASGLETQYF	TGTGCCAGCAGCGTAGCGTCAGGGTTGGAGACCCAGTACTTC
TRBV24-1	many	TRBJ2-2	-	CATSDLGRSNTGELFF	TGTGCCACCAGTGATTTAGGCAGATCCAACACCGGGGAGCTGTTTTTT
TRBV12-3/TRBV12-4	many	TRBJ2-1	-	CASAYRGAWSSYNEQFF	TGTGCCAGCGCTTACCGGGGGGCCTGGAGCTCCTACAATGAGCAGTTCTTC
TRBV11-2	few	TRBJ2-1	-	CASSLGTPSYNEQFF	TGTGCCAGCAGCTTAGGGACGCCATCCTACAATGAGCAGTTCTTC
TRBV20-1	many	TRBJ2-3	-	CSARDEAESADTQYF	TGCAGTGCTAGAGATGAGGCAGAAAGCGCAGATACGCAGTATTTT
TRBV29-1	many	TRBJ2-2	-	CSVDSQGNTGELFF	TGCAGCGTTGATTCACAGGGCAACACCGGGGAGCTGTTTTTT
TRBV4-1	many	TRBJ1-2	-	CASSQSSGGIFYGYTF	TGCGCCAGCAGCCAATCCTCCGGGGGAATTTTCTATGGCTACACCTTC
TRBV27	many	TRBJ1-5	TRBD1	CASSLGGTGYQPQHF	TGTGCCAGCAGTTTAGGCGGGACAGGGTATCAGCCCCAGCATTTT
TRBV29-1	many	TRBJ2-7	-	CSVDLGTRGVEQYF	TGCAGCGTTGATCTAGGTACGAGAGGGGTCGAGCAGTACTTC
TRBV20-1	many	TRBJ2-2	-	CSARDRREGTGELFF	TGCAGTGCTAGAGATAGGAGAGAGGGAACCGGGGAGCTGTTTTTT